The source of this TCR beta chain is a study of tumor-infiltrating lymphocytes in primary liver carcinoma. Overall study results and limits: Tumor region pairs showed greater overlap than either tumor-adjacent or tumor-blood pairs did.

Germline DNA was extracted alongside blood RNA, which was obtained from unsorted whole blood. Total RNA amounting to approximately 460 ng was the source from which TCR beta cDNA was made with a constant-region primer. Sequencing libraries for TCR beta derived from three nested multiplex PCR rounds that used slightly modified ARM-PCR. TCRdb independently ran MiXCR on the multiplex PCR reads; one entry per CDR3 protein. Among 330,000 or so distinct CDR3 sequences listed, 65% were seen once. Concerning this clonotype: Its antigen remains unidentified.

The sequence was collected from a man aged 35 to 55 with primary liver carcinoma and hepatitis B virus infection. Sequences were obtained from peripheral blood.

The CDR3 reads CASSPSEQADHGYTF. The CDR3 nucleotides read TGCGCCAGCAGCCCTTCTGAACAGGCTGACCATGGCTACACCTTC. The V and J genes are TRBV4-1 and TRBJ1-2; maybe TRBD1 (5 bases). V was trimmed by 4 bases and J by 6 bases, leaving 18 bases between them. The CDR3 is 15 residues long. Germline values: CDR1 MGHRA, CDR2 YSYEKL.